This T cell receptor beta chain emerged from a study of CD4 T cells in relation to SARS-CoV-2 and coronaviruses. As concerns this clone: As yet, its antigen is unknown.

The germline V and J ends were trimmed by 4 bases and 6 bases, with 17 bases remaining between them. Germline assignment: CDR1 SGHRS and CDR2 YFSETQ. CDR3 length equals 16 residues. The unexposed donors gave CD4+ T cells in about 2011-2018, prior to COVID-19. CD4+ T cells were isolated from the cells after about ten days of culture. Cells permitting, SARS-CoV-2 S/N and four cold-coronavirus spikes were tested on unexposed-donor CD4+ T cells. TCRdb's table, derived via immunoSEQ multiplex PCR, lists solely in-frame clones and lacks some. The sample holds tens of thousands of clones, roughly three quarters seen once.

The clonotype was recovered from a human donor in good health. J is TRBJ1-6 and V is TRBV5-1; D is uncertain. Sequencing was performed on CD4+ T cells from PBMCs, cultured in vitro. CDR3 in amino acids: CASSPRWASINSPLHF. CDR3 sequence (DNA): TGCGCCAGCAGCCCCCGGTGGGCGAGCATTAATTCACCCCTCCACTTT.